The TCR beta chain under discussion was sequenced for a study of response to subunit inactivated influenza vaccine. Notes on the study in general: New T cells are recruited in small numbers by each seasonal influenza vaccination, according to the authors' suggestion.

From the RT-PCR reads, TCRdb called clonotypes with MiXCR, one entry per CDR3 protein. The sample contains about 700,000 distinct CDR3 sequences, about 15% of which appear only once. Points on this clonotype: Its specificity is not known.

The CDR3 totals 15 residues. Germline lookup yields CDR1 LGHNA and CDR2 YSLEER. Trimming left V 4 bases short and J 5 bases short, with 15 bases between. The chain uses TRBV4-3 and TRBJ2-1; perhaps TRBD2 as D (6 bases). This specimen consisted of PBMCs from blood, obtained around two weeks before vaccination. This clonotype originated in a man aged 45-60 years who received an inactivated influenza vaccine. CDR3 residues: CASSPGGVGHNEQFF. The CDR3 DNA is TGCGCCAGCAGCCCAGGAGGGGTCGGGCACAATGAGCAGTTCTTC.